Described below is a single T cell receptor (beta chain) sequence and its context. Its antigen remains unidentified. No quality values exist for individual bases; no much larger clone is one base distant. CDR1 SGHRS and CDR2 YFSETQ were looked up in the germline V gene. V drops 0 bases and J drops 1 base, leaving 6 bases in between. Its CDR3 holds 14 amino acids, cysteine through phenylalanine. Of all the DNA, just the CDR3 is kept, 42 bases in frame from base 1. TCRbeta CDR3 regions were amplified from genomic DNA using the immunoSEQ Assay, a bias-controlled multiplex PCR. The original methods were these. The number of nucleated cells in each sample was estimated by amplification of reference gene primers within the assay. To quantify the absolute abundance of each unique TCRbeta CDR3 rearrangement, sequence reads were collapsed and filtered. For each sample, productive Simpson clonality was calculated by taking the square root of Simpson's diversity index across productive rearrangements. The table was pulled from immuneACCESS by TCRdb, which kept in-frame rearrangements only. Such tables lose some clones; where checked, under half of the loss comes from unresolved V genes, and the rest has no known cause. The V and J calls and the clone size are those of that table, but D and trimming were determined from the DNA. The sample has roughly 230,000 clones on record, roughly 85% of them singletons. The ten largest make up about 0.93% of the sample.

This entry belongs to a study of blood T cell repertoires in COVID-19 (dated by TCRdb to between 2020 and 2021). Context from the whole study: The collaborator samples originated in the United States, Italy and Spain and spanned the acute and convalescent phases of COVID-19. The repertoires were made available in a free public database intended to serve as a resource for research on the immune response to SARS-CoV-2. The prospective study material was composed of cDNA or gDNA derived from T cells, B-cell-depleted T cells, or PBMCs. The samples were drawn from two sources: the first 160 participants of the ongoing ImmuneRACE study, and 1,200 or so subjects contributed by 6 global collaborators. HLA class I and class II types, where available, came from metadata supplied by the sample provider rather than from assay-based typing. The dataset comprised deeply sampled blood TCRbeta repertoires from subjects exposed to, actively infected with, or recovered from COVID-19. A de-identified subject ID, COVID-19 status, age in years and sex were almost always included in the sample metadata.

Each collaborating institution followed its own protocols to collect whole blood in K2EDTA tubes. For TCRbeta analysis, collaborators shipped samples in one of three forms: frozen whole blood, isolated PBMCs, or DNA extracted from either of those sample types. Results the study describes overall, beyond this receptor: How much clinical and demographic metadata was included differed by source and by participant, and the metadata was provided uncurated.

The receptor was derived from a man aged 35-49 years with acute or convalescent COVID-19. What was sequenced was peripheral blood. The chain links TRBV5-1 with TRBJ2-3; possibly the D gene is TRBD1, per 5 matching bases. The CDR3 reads CASSLETGTDTQYF. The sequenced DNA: TGCGCCAGCAGCTTGGAGACAGGCACAGATACGCAGTATTTT.